This T cell receptor (beta chain) emerged from a study of blood T cell repertoires in COVID-19. The repertoire was sequenced with immunoSEQ multiplex PCR; TCRdb's copy has only in-frame clones and lacks some. Of approximately 290,000 clones listed, 70% to 90% were seen once; the top ten hold roughly 4.3%. The sample was PBMCs or T cells enriched from blood (not recorded which). The sequence was collected from a woman aged 25 to 39 who had recovered from COVID-19.

This CDR3 reads CASSSGQGIVGSGNTIYF. CDR3 bases: TGTGCCAGCAGCTCCGGACAGGGTATTGTTGGGTCTGGAAACACCATATATTTT. The rearrangement links TRBV7-9 to TRBJ1-3, with 8 positions matching TRBD1. CDR1 and CDR2 from the germline V gene are SEHNR and FQNEAQ (reference sequence). The trim removed 4 bases at V and 1 base at J, leaving 12 bases unmatched. CDR3 size: 18 residues.